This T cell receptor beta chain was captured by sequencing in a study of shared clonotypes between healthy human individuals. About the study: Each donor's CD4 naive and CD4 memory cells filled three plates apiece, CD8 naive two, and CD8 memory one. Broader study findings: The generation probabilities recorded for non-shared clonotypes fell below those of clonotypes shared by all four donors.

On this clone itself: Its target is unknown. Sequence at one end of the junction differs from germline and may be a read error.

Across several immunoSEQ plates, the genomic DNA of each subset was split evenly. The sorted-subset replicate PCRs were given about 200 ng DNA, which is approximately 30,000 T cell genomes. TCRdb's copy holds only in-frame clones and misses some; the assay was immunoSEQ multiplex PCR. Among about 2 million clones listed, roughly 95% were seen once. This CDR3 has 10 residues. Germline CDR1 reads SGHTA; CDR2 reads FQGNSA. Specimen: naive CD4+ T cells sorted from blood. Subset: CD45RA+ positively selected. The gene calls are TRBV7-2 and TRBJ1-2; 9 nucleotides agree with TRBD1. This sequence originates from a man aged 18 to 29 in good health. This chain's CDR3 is CASSLGQGLF. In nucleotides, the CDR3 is TGTGCCAGCAGCCTGGGACAGGGTCTCTTC.